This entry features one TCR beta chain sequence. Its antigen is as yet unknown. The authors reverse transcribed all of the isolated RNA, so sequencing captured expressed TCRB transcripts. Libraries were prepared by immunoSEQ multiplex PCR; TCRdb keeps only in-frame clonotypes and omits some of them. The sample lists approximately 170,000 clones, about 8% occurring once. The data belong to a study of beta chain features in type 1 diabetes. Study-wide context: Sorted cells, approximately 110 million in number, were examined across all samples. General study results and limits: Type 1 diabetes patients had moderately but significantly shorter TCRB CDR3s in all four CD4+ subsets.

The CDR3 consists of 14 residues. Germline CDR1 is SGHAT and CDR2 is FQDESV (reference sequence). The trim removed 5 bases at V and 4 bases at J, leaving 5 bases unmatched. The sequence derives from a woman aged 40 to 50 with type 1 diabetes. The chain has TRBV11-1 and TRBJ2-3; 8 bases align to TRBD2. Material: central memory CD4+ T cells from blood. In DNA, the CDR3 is TGTGCCAGCAGCCAAAGCGGGGGCGCAGATACGCAGTATTTT. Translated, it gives CASSQSGGADTQYF.